This passage covers 24 T cell receptor beta chains from one sample sequenced in a study of blood T cell repertoires in COVID-19. Assay used: immunoSEQ multiplex PCR; TCRdb lists only in-frame clones, some missing. The sample lists about 240,000 clones; around 90% were seen once. Sample: peripheral blood. The receptors come from a man aged 60 to 75 who had recovered from COVID-19.

The CDR3 bases are TGTGCCAGCAGCCCAGGGGGCCAAAGGCAAAACTATGGCTACACCTTC. This encodes CASSPGGQRQNYGYTF. This chain uses TRBV5-8 with TRBJ1-2, with 8 positions matching TRBD1. Germline loops: CDR1 SGHTS, CDR2 YDEGEE. The CDR3 runs 16 residues. Trimming removed 4 bases from V and 2 bases from J; junction bases left unmatched: 10.

This chain links TRBV19 with TRBJ2-1; D perhaps matches TRBD2 (6 bases). Germline lookup yields CDR1 LNHDA and CDR2 SQIVND (reference sequence). Trimming took 0 bases from V and 9 from J, leaving 39 bases between them. This CDR3 has 23 amino acids. CDR3 sequence reads: CASSIDPEYEDRLPGLIITEQFF. Written as DNA, the CDR3 is TGTGCCAGTAGTATAGATCCCGAGTACGAGGACCGCCTTCCGGGACTCATCATCACTGAGCAGTTCTTC. The variable domain in full, completed from reference TRBV19 and TRBJ2-1, reads DGGITQSPKYLFRKEGQNVTLSCEQNLNHDAMYWYRQDPGQGLRLIYYSQIVNDFQKGDIAEGYSVSREKKESFPLTVTSAQKNPTAFYLCASSIDPEYEDRLPGLIITEQFFGPGTRLTVL.

This clone was seen just once. The chain has TRBV6-5 and TRBJ1-5; TRBD1 might be the D (5 bases). Per the germline V gene, CDR1 is MNHEY and CDR2 is SVGAGI. The CDR3 consists of 13 residues. V lost 6 bases and J lost 11, with 17 bases in between. CDR3 in amino acids: CASRKGHPIAQHF. In DNA form, the CDR3 reads TGTGCCAGCAGAAAAGGACACCCAATTGCCCAGCATTTT.

The V gene is TRBV10-3, the J gene TRBJ2-2; D gene ambiguous. CDR3 length: 16 amino acids. Germline CDR1 and CDR2: ENHRY and SYGVKD. The V and J ends lost 5 bases and 5 bases respectively, with 18 bases between them. The CDR3 region is CAISHKLTSPTGELFF. CDR3 sequence (DNA): TGTGCCATCAGTCATAAACTTACTTCCCCGACCGGGGAGCTGTTTTTT.

The chain joins TRBV5-5 to TRBJ2-7; D gene uncertain. The length of the CDR3 is 13 residues. From germline, CDR1 is SGHKS and CDR2 YYEKEE (reference sequence). V lost 1 base and J 0 bases, leaving 5 bases between the germline ends. This CDR3 reads CASSLWSSYEQYF. CDR3 nucleotide sequence: TGTGCCAGCAGCTTGTGGAGCTCCTACGAGCAGTACTTC.

V usage is TRBV3-1 (or the pseudogene TRBV3-2) and J usage is TRBJ2-4; D ambiguous. The CDR3 spans 15 residues. Looked up from germline, CDR1 is LGHDT and CDR2 is YNNKEL (reference sequence). Between the trimmed V and J ends, which lost 4 bases and 2 bases, there was a span of 12 bases. Written as DNA, the CDR3 is TGTGCCAGCAGCCCCCCAGGCTCCTCCAAAAACATTCAGTACTTC. Residues: CASSPPGSSKNIQYF.

V gene TRBV15 combines with J gene TRBJ1-6; D is perhaps TRBD1 (6 bases). V was pared by 1 base and J by 12 bases, with 16 bases between. The CDR3 has 15 amino acids. CDR1 is LNHNV, CDR2 YYDKDF, per germline (reference sequence). The CDR3 nucleotides read TGTGCCACCAGCAGAGCAGGGGTCGGAGAGGTACCCCTCCACTTT. Its translation is CATSRAGVGEVPLHF.

This clone was seen ten or more times. The rearrangement links TRBV5-4 to TRBJ1-1; 7 bases fit TRBD1. The germline V gene encodes CDR1 SGHNT and CDR2 YYREEE (reference sequence). The CDR3 extends over 14 amino acids. V shed 1 base, J shed 4 bases, and the junction held 4 bases outside the gene matches. The CDR3 nucleotides are TGTGCCAGCAGCTTGTTACAGGGGTCCACTGAAGCTTTCTTT. Protein: CASSLLQGSTEAFF. Full variable domain (missing parts from reference TRBV5-4 and TRBJ1-1): ETGVTQSPTHLIKTRGQQVTLRCSSQSGHNTVSWYQQALGQGPQFIFQYYREEENGRGNFPPRFSGLQFPNYSSELNVNALELDDSALYLCASSLLQGSTEAFFGQGTRLTVV.

This chain links TRBV5-6 with TRBJ1-1; D is undetermined. V dropped 3 bases and J dropped 1 base, with 7 bases sitting between them. The germline V gene has CDR1 SGHDT and CDR2 YYEEEE. This CDR3 has 13 residues. The CDR3 nucleotides read TGTGCCAGCAGCTGGGGAGGGAACACTGAAGCTTTCTTT. It specifies CASSWGGNTEAFF.

V is TRBV29-1 and J is TRBJ2-3, with D perhaps matching TRBD2 (6 bases). CDR1 is SQVTM, CDR2 ANQGSEA, per germline. This CDR3 is 11 amino acids long. Trimming removed 3 bases from V and 10 bases from J, with 11 bases in between. The CDR3: CSVEWGRPQYF. The CDR3 DNA is TGCAGCGTTGAGTGGGGGAGGCCGCAGTATTTT.

In DNA form, the CDR3 reads TGTGCCAGCAGCTTGAGACCAGGGGTCCACTATGGCTACACCTTC. This encodes CASSLRPGVHYGYTF. The V gene is TRBV5-5, the J gene TRBJ1-2; TRBD1 might be the D (6 bases). This CDR3 has 15 residues. V dropped 1 base and J dropped 3 bases, with 13 bases sitting between them. CDR1 is SGHKS, CDR2 YYEKEE, per germline (reference sequence).

Note on this clone: Other DNA sequences of this sample code for an identical CDR3. This chain joins TRBV18 and TRBJ1-5; a possible D gene is TRBD1 (5 bases). Germline CDR1 is KGHSH and CDR2 is LQKENI. V gave up 3 bases and J gave up 2 bases, with 11 bases separating them. The CDR3 length is 15 residues. The CDR3 DNA reads as TGTGCCAGCTCACCGGGCGGGGACGGCAATCAGCCCCAGCATTTT. Protein: CASSPGGDGNQPQHF.

This chain connects TRBV28 to TRBJ1-4, with 7 bases aligning to TRBD1. The CDR3 length is 15 residues. J lost 8 bases, V lost 7 bases, and 13 bases had no gene match. Germline CDR1 and CDR2: MDHEN and SYDVKM. The CDR3 nucleotides are TGTGCCAGCACCAGAGGAGGGGGCGGGTGGGAAAAACTGTTTTTT. Amino acids: CASTRGGGGWEKLFF. Full variable domain (missing parts from reference TRBV28 and TRBJ1-4): DVKVTQSSRYLVKRTGEKVFLECVQDMDHENMFWYRQDPGLGLRLIYFSYDVKMKEKGDIPEGYSVSREKKERFSLILESASTNQTSMYLCASTRGGGGWEKLFFGSGTQLSVL.

The chain employs TRBV19 and TRBJ2-2; 9 positions match TRBD1. Germline CDR1 is LNHDA and CDR2 is SQIVND (reference sequence). This CDR3 spans 14 amino acids. J gave up 3 bases and V 6 bases, and 2 bases lay outside the gene matches. The chain's CDR3 is CASRGQGYTGELFF. Here the CDR3 DNA reads TGTGCCAGTAGAGGACAGGGGTACACCGGGGAGCTGTTTTTT.

The chain recombines TRBV3-1 (or the pseudogene TRBV3-2) with TRBJ2-5, with a weak D call TRBD2 (5 bases). This CDR3 has 13 amino acids. The germline V gene has CDR1 LGHDT and CDR2 YNNKEL (reference sequence). V was shortened by 1 base and J by 5 bases, with 8 bases between the two germline ends. This chain's CDR3 is CASSQVSGETQYF. The DNA of the CDR3 is TGTGCCAGCAGCCAAGTCTCGGGGGAGACCCAGTACTTC.

The chain carries TRBV9 and TRBJ1-6; maybe TRBD1 (5 bases). CDR1 SGDLS and CDR2 YYNGEE come from the germline V gene. The V and J ends lost 3 bases and 7 bases respectively, with 8 bases between them. The CDR3 has 13 amino acids. In DNA form, the CDR3 reads TGTGCCAGCAGCGAGGGGAGGAATTCACCCCTCCACTTT. It is translated as CASSEGRNSPLHF.

Note on this clone: The sample has other DNA sequences that encode this CDR3 too. The V call is TRBV18, the J call TRBJ1-1; D gene unclear. This CDR3 spans 14 amino acids. Germline V gene lookup returns CDR1 KGHSH and CDR2 LQKENI. Trimming took 1 base from V and 1 from J, leaving 7 bases between them. CDR3 amino acids: CASSPRERNTEAFF. CDR3 nucleotides: TGTGCCAGCTCACCACGGGAGCGGAACACTGAAGCTTTCTTT.

This rearrangement joins TRBV6-5 to TRBJ1-2, with D perhaps matching TRBD1 (6 bases). Trimming removed 0 bases from V and 7 bases from J, with 9 bases in between. CDR3 size: 13 residues. Germline lookup yields CDR1 MNHEY and CDR2 SVGAGI. The CDR3, as DNA: TGTGCCAGCAGTTACTCCAGGGGCGGTGGCTACACCTTC. This sequence encodes CASSYSRGGGYTF.

V and J are TRBV5-4 and TRBJ2-3, with 13 bases that match TRBD2. The germline gives CDR1 SGHNT, CDR2 YYREEE (reference sequence). This CDR3 is built from 16 residues. The V segment lost 4 bases and the J segment 6 bases; nucleotides outside the gene matches: 8. CDR3 DNA: TGTGCCAGCAGCCCGACTAGCGGGGGGAGATCGGATACGCAGTATTTT. Amino acid sequence: CASSPTSGGRSDTQYF. The whole variable domain, remainder taken from reference TRBV5-4 and TRBJ2-3, is ETGVTQSPTHLIKTRGQQVTLRCSSQSGHNTVSWYQQALGQGPQFIFQYYREEENGRGNFPPRFSGLQFPNYSSELNVNALELDDSALYLCASSPTSGGRSDTQYFGPGTRLTVL.

This chain links TRBV5-1 with TRBJ2-5; D might be TRBD1 (6 bases). V dropped 2 bases and J dropped 4 bases, with 15 bases sitting between them. CDR1 is SGHRS, CDR2 YFSETQ, per germline. There are 15 residues in the CDR3. This CDR3 reads CASSLLTGLGETQYF. The CDR3 DNA follows: TGCGCCAGCAGCTTACTTACAGGGTTGGGAGAGACCCAGTACTTC.

The genes are TRBV10-1 and TRBJ2-1; 9 positions match TRBD2. The germline CDR1 and CDR2 sequences are WNHNN and SYGVQD (reference sequence). V trimming: 11 bases; J trimming: 1 base; junction bases outside the gene matches: 9. The CDR3 covers 15 residues. CDR3 in DNA: TGCGCCCCCCGTTCTAGCGGGGAGTCCTACAATGAGCAGTTCTTC. This gives the protein CAPRSSGESYNEQFF.

The chain is built from TRBV3-1 (or the pseudogene TRBV3-2) and TRBJ1-1; TRBD1 agrees at 11 bases. CDR1 is LGHDT, CDR2 YNNKEL, per germline (reference sequence). Losses at the gene ends were 4 bases for V and 5 bases for J; bases not matched to a gene: 15. The CDR3 is 18 residues long. The chain's CDR3 is CASSPPLGQGASVTEAFF. CDR3 nucleotides: TGTGCCAGCAGCCCCCCACTTGGACAGGGGGCCTCGGTGACTGAAGCTTTCTTT.

The V gene is TRBV4-1, the J gene TRBJ1-2; D is perhaps TRBD1 (6 bases). The CDR3 is 18 residues long. CDR1 MGHRA and CDR2 YSYEKL come from the germline V gene. V lost 0 bases and J 5 bases, leaving 22 bases between the germline ends. The CDR3 DNA sequence: TGCGCCAGCAGCCAAGAAGCTGCAGGGGACGGTCGTCGGTATGGCTACACCTTC. It codes for CASSQEAAGDGRRYGYTF.

The chain employs TRBV29-1 and TRBJ2-2; TRBD1 might be the D (5 bases). The germline CDR1 and CDR2 sequences are SQVTM and ANQGSEA. The V end lost 4 bases, the J end lost 0 bases, and 6 bases lay between the germline ends. The CDR3 contains 13 residues. The CDR3 coding sequence is TGCAGCGTTGGACAGACGAACACCGGGGAGCTGTTTTTT. It encodes CSVGQTNTGELFF.